This T cell receptor beta chain originates from a study of brain T cells in children with intractable seizures (dated by TCRdb to the early 2020s). Describing the broader study: As a first screen for immune gene transcripts, resected brain tissue from 50 or so pediatric epilepsy surgery cases was run on a NanoString immunology panel. Among the 12 selected surgery cases, eight also had pre-surgery blood sequenced, leaving four with brain tissue only. The investigation overall reported the following: Viral specificity was inferred solely from CDR3 sequence similarity, and the HCMV serostatus of the patients was not known. Because sequencing depth was different between pre-surgery and post-surgery blood, clones absent from the pre-surgery sample may reflect undersampling.

The time point label here, explained by the study, means: blood from clinic visit 5 months post-surgery; TSC patient then seizure free. The surgery cases showing the highest brain T cell transcript signatures were chosen for TCR beta chain sequencing of brain tissue and, when available, of blood. Patients had been treated with at least one anti-epileptic drug before surgery. The TCR-sequenced patients were children whose drug-resistant epilepsy was caused by tuberous sclerosis complex, focal cortical dysplasia, Rasmussen encephalitis or hemimegalencephaly. Bulk genomic DNA was extracted from unsorted brain tissue and whole blood with the Monarch genomic DNA purification kit. The immunoSEQ assay was applied to genomic DNA to generate the TCR beta chain sequences. From the authors' description of their analysis: CDR3 sequences that did not begin with the conserved framework cysteine at position 104 were removed manually. To get clonality, the normalized Shannon's Diversity Index was subtracted from one, giving values from 0 (maximal diversity) to 1 (oligoclonal). Chi-squared comparison-of-proportions tests assessed whether the same CDR3 differed in frequency between samples, such as brain versus blood. Public clonotypes were identified by searching immuneACCESS, and similarity to known antiviral clonotypes was assessed with the VDJdb browser. Sourced from immuneACCESS, this table was stored by TCRdb with only in-frame sequences that have V and J called. A share of the clones is absent; for the studies checked, an unresolved V gene accounts for under half, and the remainder has no known explanation. That table supplies the V and J calls and clone size; D and trimming were determined from the DNA. This sample is represented by 340,000 or so clones; 93% of them were singletons. 5.7% of the sample is held by the ten biggest clonotypes.

CDR1 and CDR2 were assigned from the germline V gene (reference sequence) as SEHNR and FQNEAQ. Deletion took 5 bases off V and 5 bases off J, with a span of 15 bases between the germline ends. The CDR3 goes from the cysteine to the phenylalanine over 14 residues. Only the CDR3 part of the read is kept: 42 bases, read in frame from the first base. In this sample, this clone turned up once. Its cognate antigen has yet to be identified. No base quality information exists; no much larger clone differs at one position. The sample here was peripheral blood, taken less than 6 months after surgery. The TCR sequence derives from a boy younger than two with tuberous sclerosis and intractable seizures. The V and J genes are TRBV7-9 and TRBJ1-2; too little of a D gene remains to name it. The nucleotide sequence reads TGTGCCAGCAGCCTGGAAGTACAGCCTTATGGCTACACCTTC. Its protein reads: CASSLEVQPYGYTF.